Listed below are T cell receptor beta chains from one sample, sequenced in a study of cytomegalovirus exposure and HLA in healthy donors. Profiled with immunoSEQ multiplex PCR; TCRdb holds only in-frame clones, not every one. The table shows about 110,000 clones, with approximately 94% occurring only once. The material sequenced was PBMCs. These receptors were taken from a woman between 18 and 30 years old in good health and CMV-seronegative. Both conserved end residues are part of each CDR3. D genes are given only for firm matches. The listing skips clone size in some rows; elsewhere it reads once, few, many or a size class.

CDR3 protein,CDR3 DNA,D gene,V gene,J gene,clone size
CASSMGLGRAYNEQFF,TGTGCCAGTAGTATGGGCCTGGGCAGGGCCTACAATGAGCAGTTCTTC,NA,TRBV19,TRBJ2-1,NA
CASRGSPTGDQPQHF,TGTGCCAGCAGGGGTTCGCCTACAGGGGATCAGCCCCAGCATTTT,TRBD1,TRBV6-5,TRBJ1-5,NA
CASGLAGGNYEQYF,TGTGCCAGTGGACTAGCGGGGGGTAACTACGAGCAGTACTTC,TRBD2,TRBV19,TRBJ2-7,NA
CASSELPSTGSYEQYF,TGTGCCAGCAGTGAACTACCTTCGACAGGGAGCTACGAGCAGTACTTC,TRBD1,TRBV6-1,TRBJ2-7,NA
CASREQGLAGNTDTQYF,TGTGCCAGTAGGGAGCAGGGACTAGCGGGGAACACAGATACGCAGTATTTT,TRBD2,TRBV2,TRBJ2-3,NA
CASSFGTGGSVYGYTF,TGTGCCAGCAGTTTTGGGACAGGGGGTTCGGTCTATGGCTACACCTTC,TRBD1,TRBV27,TRBJ1-2,NA
CASSRDRSNQPQHF,TGTGCCAGCAGCCGTGACAGAAGCAATCAGCCCCAGCATTTT,NA,TRBV7-2,TRBJ1-5,NA
CASRAQGADYGYTF,TGCGCCAGCAGGGCACAGGGGGCTGACTATGGCTACACCTTC,TRBD1,TRBV10-1,TRBJ1-2,NA
CASSPRPQGAGTGELFF,TGTGCCAGCAGCCCCCGCCCCCAGGGGGCCGGCACCGGGGAGCTGTTTTTT,TRBD1,TRBV7-2,TRBJ2-2,NA
CASSLTGASEQYF,TGTGCCAGCAGCTTAACAGGGGCAAGCGAGCAGTACTTC,TRBD1,TRBV11-2,TRBJ2-7,NA
CASSQLATGGEVNTEAFF,TGCGCCAGCAGCCAACTTGCTACAGGGGGCGAAGTGAACACTGAAGCTTTCTTT,TRBD1,TRBV4-1,TRBJ1-1,NA
CASSKPLHTAQETQYF,TGTGCCAGCAGCAAGCCTCTGCACACCGCCCAAGAGACCCAGTACTTC,NA,TRBV21-1,TRBJ2-5,NA
CASSLAGGNTEAFF,TGCGCCAGCAGCTTGGCCGGTGGGAACACTGAAGCTTTCTTT,NA,TRBV5-1,TRBJ1-1,NA
CASSTFTGGNYGYTF,TGTGCCAGCTCAACATTTACAGGGGGTAACTATGGCTACACCTTC,TRBD1,TRBV18,TRBJ1-2,NA
CASSLASGGTSYEQYF,TGCGCCAGCAGCTTGGCAAGCGGGGGGACGTCCTACGAGCAGTACTTC,TRBD2,TRBV5-1,TRBJ2-7,NA
CASSLGGSETQYF,TGTGCCAGCAGCCTAGGCGGGTCGGAGACCCAGTACTTC,NA,TRBV7-7,TRBJ2-5,NA
CASSLQQGLKQYF,TGTGCCAGCAGCTTACAGCAGGGTTTGAAGCAGTACTTC,NA,TRBV7-9,TRBJ2-7,NA
CAWGTGGAEAGELFF,TGTGCCTGGGGGACAGGGGGCGCTGAGGCCGGGGAGCTGTTTTTT,TRBD1,TRBV30,TRBJ2-2,NA
CAWSFSRGEETQYF,TGTGCCTGGAGTTTTAGTCGAGGCGAGGAGACCCAGTACTTC,NA,TRBV30,TRBJ2-5,NA
CASSTFLTGAIEAFF,TGTGCCAGTAGTACCTTTCTTACAGGGGCGATTGAAGCTTTCTTT,TRBD1,TRBV19,TRBJ1-1,NA
CAACPGQPTNYGYTF,TGTGCCGCCTGTCCGGGACAGCCGACTAACTATGGCTACACCTTC,TRBD1,TRBV19,TRBJ1-2,once
CASSPVGPGETQYF,TGTGCCAGCAGCCCCGTAGGTCCGGGAGAGACCCAGTACTTC,NA,TRBV4-2,TRBJ2-5,NA
CASSERLAGSYNEQFF,TGTGCCAGCAGTGAAAGGCTAGCGGGCTCCTACAATGAGCAGTTCTTC,TRBD2,TRBV2,TRBJ2-1,NA
CASNGVGNQPQHF,TGTGCCAGCAACGGGGTTGGCAATCAGCCCCAGCATTTT,NA,TRBV2,TRBJ1-5,NA
CASSAAGTGPYNEQFF,TGTGCCAGCAGCGCCGCCGGGACTGGCCCTTACAATGAGCAGTTCTTC,NA,TRBV7-2,TRBJ2-1,once
CASSLFSKGADTQYF,TGTGCCAGCAGCTTATTTTCTAAGGGAGCAGATACGCAGTATTTT,NA,TRBV7-3,TRBJ2-3,NA
CASSRILWWFRAIRQPQHF,TGTGCCAGCAGCCGAATACTATGGTGGTTCAGGGCGATCCGGCAGCCCCAGCATTTT,NA,TRBV7-9,TRBJ1-5,NA
CASSPDIAKNIQYF,TGTGCCAGCAGCCCGGACATAGCCAAAAACATTCAGTACTTC,NA,TRBV27,TRBJ2-4,once
CASSREQGDEQYF,TGTGCCAGCAGTCGGGAGCAGGGGGACGAGCAGTACTTC,NA,TRBV28,TRBJ2-7,NA
CAWSRQGSGTEAFF,TGTGCCTGGAGTCGACAGGGCTCGGGCACTGAAGCTTTCTTT,TRBD1,TRBV30,TRBJ1-1,NA
CASSPPQGQPQHF,TGTGCCAGCTCACCACCGCAGGGCCAGCCCCAGCATTTT,NA,TRBV18,TRBJ1-5,NA
CASSLAAGVTGELFF,TGCGCCAGCAGCTTGGCCGCGGGGGTCACCGGGGAGCTGTTTTTT,TRBD2,TRBV5-1,TRBJ2-2,NA
CASLPQEAYEQYF,TGTGCCAGCCTCCCTCAGGAAGCCTACGAGCAGTACTTC,NA,TRBV28,TRBJ2-7,NA
CASSYNTPANYGYTF,TGTGCCAGCAGTTACAACACACCAGCTAACTATGGCTACACCTTC,NA,TRBV6-5,TRBJ1-2,NA
CASSQGTGVPSEAFF,TGCGCCAGCAGCCAAGGGACAGGGGTCCCTTCTGAAGCTTTCTTT,TRBD1,TRBV5-1,TRBJ1-1,NA
CASNSRTFDNEQFF,TGTGCCAGCAACTCACGGACTTTCGACAATGAGCAGTTCTTC,NA,TRBV7-2,TRBJ2-1,few
CASSLGTGGPNNSPLHF,TGTGCCAGCAGCTTAGGGACAGGGGGCCCAAATAATTCACCCCTCCACTTT,TRBD1,TRBV11-3,TRBJ1-6,NA